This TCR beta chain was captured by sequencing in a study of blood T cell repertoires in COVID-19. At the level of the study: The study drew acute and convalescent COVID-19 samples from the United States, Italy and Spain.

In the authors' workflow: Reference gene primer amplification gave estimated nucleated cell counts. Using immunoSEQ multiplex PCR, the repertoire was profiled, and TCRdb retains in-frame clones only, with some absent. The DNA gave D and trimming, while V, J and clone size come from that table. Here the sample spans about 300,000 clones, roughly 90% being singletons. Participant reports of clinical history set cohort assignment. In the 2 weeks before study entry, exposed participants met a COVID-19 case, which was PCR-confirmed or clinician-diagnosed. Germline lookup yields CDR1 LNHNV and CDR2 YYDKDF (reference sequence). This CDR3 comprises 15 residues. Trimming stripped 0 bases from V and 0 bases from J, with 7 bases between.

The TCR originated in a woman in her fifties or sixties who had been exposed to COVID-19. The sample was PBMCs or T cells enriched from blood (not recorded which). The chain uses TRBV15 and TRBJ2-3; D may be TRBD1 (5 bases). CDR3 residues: CATSRDTGSTDTQYF. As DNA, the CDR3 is TGTGCCACCAGCAGAGATACAGGCAGCACAGATACGCAGTATTTT.